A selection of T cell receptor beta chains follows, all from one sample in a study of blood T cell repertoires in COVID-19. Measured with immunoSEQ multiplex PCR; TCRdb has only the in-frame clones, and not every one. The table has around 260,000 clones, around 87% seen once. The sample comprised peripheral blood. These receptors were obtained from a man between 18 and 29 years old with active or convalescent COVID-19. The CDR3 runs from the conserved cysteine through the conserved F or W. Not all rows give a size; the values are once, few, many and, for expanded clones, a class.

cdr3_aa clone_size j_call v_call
CSANRASTEAFF . TRBJ1-1 TRBV29-1
CASSLEPGGDTQYF . TRBJ2-3 TRBV7-2
CASSPELAYEQYF . TRBJ2-7 TRBV5-1
CASSFPASGAFF . TRBJ1-1 TRBV12-3/TRBV12-4
CASKRGSGAGELFF once TRBJ2-2 TRBV3-1/TRBV3-2
CASSARLGPPYEQFF . TRBJ2-1 TRBV9
CATSAARLANDNEQFF . TRBJ2-1 TRBV24-1
CASSQNRGFGNTIYF . TRBJ1-3 TRBV27
CASREIGSYNEQFF . TRBJ2-1 TRBV19
CASSSGGNQPQHF . TRBJ1-5 TRBV7-9
CASKHMDSNSNQPQHF . TRBJ1-5 TRBV28
CATSMDRAGNTIYF . TRBJ1-3 TRBV24-1
CSPSRAGGPGDTQYF . TRBJ2-3 TRBV29-1
CASSKGQGVSEAFF . TRBJ1-1 TRBV5-8
CASSYSFGQGPKTQYF . TRBJ2-5 TRBV6-5
CASSSTLDRGDEQYF . TRBJ2-7 TRBV7-9
CASSADSGNTIYF . TRBJ1-3 TRBV19
CASSLFQGLGDEKLFF . TRBJ1-4 TRBV28
CASRAGFEKLFF . TRBJ1-4 TRBV28
CASSYLNGGSGSYF once TRBJ2-7 TRBV6-2/TRBV6-3
CASSLGPIDGYTF . TRBJ1-2 TRBV12-3/TRBV12-4
CASSPSPMNTEAFF . TRBJ1-1 TRBV19
CASSGGRENSPLHF . TRBJ1-6 TRBV6-4
CATSRLGSGSPEQYF . TRBJ2-7 TRBV15
CASSMRVGELFF . TRBJ2-2 TRBV6-5
CASSRDSPPEFF . TRBJ2-1 TRBV12-3/TRBV12-4
CASSPSGLAGERETQYF . TRBJ2-5 TRBV9
CASSPFQRDSRHQPQHF . TRBJ1-5 TRBV27
CASRRAYVGTAYEKLFF . TRBJ1-4 TRBV5-1
CASRETGMGNTIYF few TRBJ1-3 TRBV19
CASSPPNSYEQYF . TRBJ2-7 TRBV3-1/TRBV3-2
CATSRARRPETQYF . TRBJ2-5 TRBV15
CASSIRDTQYF . TRBJ2-3 TRBV19
CAWSVGTGGADTQYF . TRBJ2-3 TRBV30
CASVASGYEQYF once TRBJ2-7 TRBV28
CASSPTTSGTDTQYF . TRBJ2-3 TRBV9
CASSPTGMTQETQYF . TRBJ2-5 TRBV5-1
CASSYGNSGNTEAFF once TRBJ1-1 TRBV6-2/TRBV6-3
CASSQEGRPLEAFF . TRBJ1-1 TRBV3-1/TRBV3-2